These T cell receptor beta chains were read from a single sample in a study of CD8+ T cells in alopecia areata. Assay used: immunoSEQ multiplex PCR; TCRdb lists only in-frame clones, some missing. The data contain about 180,000 clones, 50% to 75% of them singletons. The sample was CD4+ T cells sorted from blood, taken at approximately week 60, from a patient treated with tofacitinib. The origin of the receptors is a human donor with alopecia areata. CDR3s include the opening cysteine and the closing phenylalanine or tryptophan. A D gene is named only where the DNA matches it firmly. Some rows mark clone size as missing; the rest say once, few, many or name a class of expanded clone.

j_gene | v_gene | abundance | d_gene | CDR3aa | CDR3nt
TRBJ1-6 | TRBV4-1 | NA | NA | CASSGQGGSPLHF | TGCGCCAGCAGCGGGCAGGGTGGATCACCCCTCCACTTT
TRBJ1-6 | TRBV9 | few | NA | CASGSQGNSPLHF | TGTGCCAGCGGCAGTCAGGGGAATTCACCCCTCCACTTT
TRBJ1-1 | TRBV29-1 | NA | NA | CSVARRTENTEAFF | TGCAGCGTTGCCCGCCGAACAGAGAACACTGAAGCTTTCTTT
TRBJ1-2 | TRBV20-1 | NA | NA | CSARTENGYTF | TGCAGTGCGCGGACGGAAAATGGCTACACCTTC
TRBJ1-2 | TRBV7-9 | few | TRBD1 | CASSYGTAYGYTF | TGTGCCAGCAGTTACGGGACAGCCTATGGCTACACCTTC
TRBJ1-2 | TRBV7-3 | NA | TRBD1 | CASSPGQAYGYTF | TGTGCCAGCAGCCCGGGACAGGCCTATGGCTACACCTTC
TRBJ1-2 | TRBV11-2 | NA | NA | CASSLTTVNYGYTF | TGTGCCAGCAGCTTAACGACAGTTAACTATGGCTACACCTTC
TRBJ2-7 | TRBV5-1 | once | TRBD1 | CASSIKTGGYEQYF | TGCGCCAGCTCGATTAAGACAGGGGGCTACGAGCAGTACTTC
TRBJ2-7 | TRBV7-9 | NA | NA | CASGGTSTFYEQYF | TGTGCCAGCGGTGGGACATCTACATTCTACGAGCAGTACTTC
TRBJ2-6 | TRBV7-3 | NA | NA | CASRWSGAGANVLTF | TGTGCCAGCAGATGGTCCGGAGCTGGGGCCAACGTCCTGACTTTC
TRBJ1-2 | TRBV18 | once | TRBD1 | CASSPTTGESGYTF | TGTGCCAGCTCACCGACGACAGGGGAATCTGGCTACACCTTC
TRBJ2-4 | TRBV30 | few | NA | CAWDKLVTKNIQYF | TGTGCCTGGGATAAGTTGGTAACCAAAAACATTCAGTACTTC
TRBJ2-6 | TRBV7-9 | NA | NA | CASNPRGGGNSGANVLTF | TGTGCCAGCAATCCCCGAGGAGGGGGCAACTCTGGGGCCAACGTCCTGACTTTC
TRBJ1-6 | TRBV7-2 | few | NA | CASRPLGDGNNSPLHF | TGTGCCAGCAGACCCCTCGGGGATGGGAATAATTCACCCCTCCACTTT
TRBJ1-1 | TRBV29-1 | NA | TRBD1 | CSVGSHTGGTEAFF | TGCAGCGTTGGGAGCCATACAGGGGGCACTGAAGCTTTCTTT
TRBJ2-7 | TRBV28 | NA | NA | CASRKGSYEQYF | TGTGCCAGCAGAAAAGGCTCCTACGAGCAGTACTTC
TRBJ1-4 | TRBV7-6 | few | NA | CASSAQLNEKLFF | TGTGCCAGCAGTGCTCAGCTTAATGAAAAACTGTTTTTT
TRBJ1-6 | TRBV5-1 | NA | NA | CASSLESSYNSPLHF | TGCGCCAGCAGCTTGGAGAGCTCCTATAATTCACCCCTCCACTTT
TRBJ2-5 | TRBV7-2 | NA | TRBD2 | CASSLLAGGPGCDF | TGTGCCAGCAGCCTACTAGCGGGGGGACCCGGGTGTGACTTC
TRBJ2-5 | TRBV7-9 | NA | NA | CASSPNRALPTETQYF | TGTGCCAGCAGCCCAAACCGGGCCCTCCCGACGGAGACCCAGTACTTC
TRBJ1-2 | TRBV14 | NA | TRBD1 | CASSLWTGNYGYTF | TGTGCCAGCAGCCTATGGACAGGGAACTATGGCTACACCTTC
TRBJ2-5 | TRBV7-6 | NA | NA | CASSLATGGQETQYF | TGTGCCAGCAGCTTAGCAACAGGTGGACAAGAGACCCAGTACTTC
TRBJ2-6 | TRBV2 | NA | NA | CASSEAPLGANVLTF | TGTGCCAGCAGTGAAGCACCTCTAGGGGCCAACGTCCTGACTTTC
TRBJ2-1 | TRBV15 | NA | TRBD1 | CATSTDRGLGEQFF | TGTGCCACCAGCACTGACAGGGGGCTTGGTGAGCAGTTCTTC
TRBJ1-2 | TRBV28 | NA | NA | CASSSSLTANYGYTF | TGTGCCAGCAGTTCCTCCTTGACTGCTAACTATGGCTACACCTTC
TRBJ1-5 | TRBV18 | few | NA | CASSPNSNQPQHF | TGTGCCAGCTCACCGAATAGCAATCAGCCCCAGCATTTT
TRBJ2-1 | TRBV18 | NA | NA | CASSPNVPYNEQFF | TGTGCCAGCTCACCGAATGTACCCTACAATGAGCAGTTCTTC
TRBJ2-7 | TRBV2 | NA | TRBD1 | CASSAQGTAIYEQYF | TGTGCCAGCAGTGCCCAAGGGACAGCTATCTACGAGCAGTACTTC
TRBJ2-5 | TRBV29-1 | NA | NA | CSVVRVKGETQYF | TGCAGCGTTGTAAGGGTTAAGGGGGAGACCCAGTACTTC
TRBJ2-5 | TRBV30 | few | NA | CAWSTGTQYF | TGTGCCTGGAGTACTGGGACCCAGTACTTC
TRBJ2-7 | TRBV30 | NA | NA | CAWRPGGGTTYEQYF | TGTGCCTGGAGACCCGGAGGGGGCACCACCTACGAGCAGTACTTC
TRBJ2-5 | TRBV29-1 | NA | NA | CSAVSQTETQYF | TGCAGCGCTGTCAGCCAGACAGAGACCCAGTACTTC
TRBJ1-2 | TRBV14 | NA | NA | CASSQGRGISTNYGYTF | TGTGCCAGCAGCCAGGGCAGGGGCATTTCTACTAACTATGGCTACACCTTC
TRBJ2-5 | TRBV29-1 | few | NA | CSADRNQETQYF | TGCAGCGCGGACAGAAACCAAGAGACCCAGTACTTC
TRBJ2-4 | TRBV7-8 | NA | TRBD1 | CASSGRQGVAKNIQYF | TGTGCCAGCAGCGGGAGACAGGGCGTAGCCAAAAACATTCAGTACTTC
TRBJ2-7 | TRBV30 | NA | NA | CAWSVGGFSYEQYF | TGTGCCTGGAGTGTTGGGGGTTTTTCCTACGAGCAGTACTTC
TRBJ2-5 | TRBV9 | few | NA | CASSVAAGQETQYF | TGTGCCAGCAGCGTAGCGGCGGGCCAAGAGACCCAGTACTTC
TRBJ2-7 | TRBV5-1 | NA | NA | CASSFRGGFYEQYF | TGCGCCAGCAGCTTCAGGGGAGGCTTCTACGAGCAGTACTTC
TRBJ1-3 | TRBV7-3 | NA | NA | CASSRGGAGNTIYF | TGTGCCAGCAGCCGAGGCGGAGCTGGAAACACCATATATTTT
TRBJ2-7 | TRBV6-1 | NA | NA | CASSERLRGPYEQYF | TGTGCCAGCAGTGAACGCCTCCGAGGGCCCTACGAGCAGTACTTC
TRBJ1-1 | TRBV27 | NA | NA | CASSLVRGALGEAFF | TGTGCCAGCAGTTTAGTCAGGGGAGCCTTAGGCGAAGCTTTCTTT
TRBJ2-7 | TRBV10-3 | few | NA | CAISDYLGARYEQYF | TGTGCCATCAGTGATTACCTGGGAGCTCGCTACGAGCAGTACTTC
TRBJ2-1 | TRBV9 | once | TRBD2 | CASSVTSGGAYNEQFF | TGTGCCAGCAGCGTGACTAGCGGGGGGGCCTACAATGAGCAGTTCTTC
TRBJ1-3 | TRBV29-1 | NA | TRBD1 | CSVAIPGQGSGNTIYF | TGCAGCGTCGCCATCCCCGGACAGGGATCTGGAAACACCATATATTTT